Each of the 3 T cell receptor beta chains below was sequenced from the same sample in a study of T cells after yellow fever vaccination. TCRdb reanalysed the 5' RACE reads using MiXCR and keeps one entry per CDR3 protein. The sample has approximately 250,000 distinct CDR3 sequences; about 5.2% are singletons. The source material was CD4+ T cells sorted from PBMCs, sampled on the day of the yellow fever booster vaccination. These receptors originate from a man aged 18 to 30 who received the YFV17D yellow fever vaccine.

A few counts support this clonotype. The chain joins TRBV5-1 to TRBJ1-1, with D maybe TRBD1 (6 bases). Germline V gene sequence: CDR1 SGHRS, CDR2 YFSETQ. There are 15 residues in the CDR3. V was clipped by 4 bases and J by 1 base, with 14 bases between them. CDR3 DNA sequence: TGCGCCAGCAGCCACGGGGGGGGCGAGAACACTGAAGCTTTCTTT. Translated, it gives CASSHGGGENTEAFF.

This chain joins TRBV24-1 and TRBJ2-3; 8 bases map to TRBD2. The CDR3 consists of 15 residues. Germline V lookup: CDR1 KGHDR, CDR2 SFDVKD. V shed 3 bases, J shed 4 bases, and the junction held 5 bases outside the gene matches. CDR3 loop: CATSDREGRADTQYF. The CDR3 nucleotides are TGTGCCACCAGTGATCGGGAGGGAAGGGCAGATACGCAGTATTTT.

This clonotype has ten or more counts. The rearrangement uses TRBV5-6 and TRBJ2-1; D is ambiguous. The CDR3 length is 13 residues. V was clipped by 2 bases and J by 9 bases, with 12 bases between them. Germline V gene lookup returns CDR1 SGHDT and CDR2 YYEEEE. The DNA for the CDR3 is TGTGCCAGCAGCTTACCTCCGCCTAGTGAGCAGTTCTTC. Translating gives CASSLPPPSEQFF. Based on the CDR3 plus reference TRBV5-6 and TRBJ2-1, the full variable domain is DAGVTQSPTHLIKTRGQQVTLRCSPKSGHDTVSWYQQALGQGPQFIFQYYEEEERQRGNFPDRFSGHQFPNYSSELNVNALLLGDSALYLCASSLPPPSEQFFGPGTRLTVL.